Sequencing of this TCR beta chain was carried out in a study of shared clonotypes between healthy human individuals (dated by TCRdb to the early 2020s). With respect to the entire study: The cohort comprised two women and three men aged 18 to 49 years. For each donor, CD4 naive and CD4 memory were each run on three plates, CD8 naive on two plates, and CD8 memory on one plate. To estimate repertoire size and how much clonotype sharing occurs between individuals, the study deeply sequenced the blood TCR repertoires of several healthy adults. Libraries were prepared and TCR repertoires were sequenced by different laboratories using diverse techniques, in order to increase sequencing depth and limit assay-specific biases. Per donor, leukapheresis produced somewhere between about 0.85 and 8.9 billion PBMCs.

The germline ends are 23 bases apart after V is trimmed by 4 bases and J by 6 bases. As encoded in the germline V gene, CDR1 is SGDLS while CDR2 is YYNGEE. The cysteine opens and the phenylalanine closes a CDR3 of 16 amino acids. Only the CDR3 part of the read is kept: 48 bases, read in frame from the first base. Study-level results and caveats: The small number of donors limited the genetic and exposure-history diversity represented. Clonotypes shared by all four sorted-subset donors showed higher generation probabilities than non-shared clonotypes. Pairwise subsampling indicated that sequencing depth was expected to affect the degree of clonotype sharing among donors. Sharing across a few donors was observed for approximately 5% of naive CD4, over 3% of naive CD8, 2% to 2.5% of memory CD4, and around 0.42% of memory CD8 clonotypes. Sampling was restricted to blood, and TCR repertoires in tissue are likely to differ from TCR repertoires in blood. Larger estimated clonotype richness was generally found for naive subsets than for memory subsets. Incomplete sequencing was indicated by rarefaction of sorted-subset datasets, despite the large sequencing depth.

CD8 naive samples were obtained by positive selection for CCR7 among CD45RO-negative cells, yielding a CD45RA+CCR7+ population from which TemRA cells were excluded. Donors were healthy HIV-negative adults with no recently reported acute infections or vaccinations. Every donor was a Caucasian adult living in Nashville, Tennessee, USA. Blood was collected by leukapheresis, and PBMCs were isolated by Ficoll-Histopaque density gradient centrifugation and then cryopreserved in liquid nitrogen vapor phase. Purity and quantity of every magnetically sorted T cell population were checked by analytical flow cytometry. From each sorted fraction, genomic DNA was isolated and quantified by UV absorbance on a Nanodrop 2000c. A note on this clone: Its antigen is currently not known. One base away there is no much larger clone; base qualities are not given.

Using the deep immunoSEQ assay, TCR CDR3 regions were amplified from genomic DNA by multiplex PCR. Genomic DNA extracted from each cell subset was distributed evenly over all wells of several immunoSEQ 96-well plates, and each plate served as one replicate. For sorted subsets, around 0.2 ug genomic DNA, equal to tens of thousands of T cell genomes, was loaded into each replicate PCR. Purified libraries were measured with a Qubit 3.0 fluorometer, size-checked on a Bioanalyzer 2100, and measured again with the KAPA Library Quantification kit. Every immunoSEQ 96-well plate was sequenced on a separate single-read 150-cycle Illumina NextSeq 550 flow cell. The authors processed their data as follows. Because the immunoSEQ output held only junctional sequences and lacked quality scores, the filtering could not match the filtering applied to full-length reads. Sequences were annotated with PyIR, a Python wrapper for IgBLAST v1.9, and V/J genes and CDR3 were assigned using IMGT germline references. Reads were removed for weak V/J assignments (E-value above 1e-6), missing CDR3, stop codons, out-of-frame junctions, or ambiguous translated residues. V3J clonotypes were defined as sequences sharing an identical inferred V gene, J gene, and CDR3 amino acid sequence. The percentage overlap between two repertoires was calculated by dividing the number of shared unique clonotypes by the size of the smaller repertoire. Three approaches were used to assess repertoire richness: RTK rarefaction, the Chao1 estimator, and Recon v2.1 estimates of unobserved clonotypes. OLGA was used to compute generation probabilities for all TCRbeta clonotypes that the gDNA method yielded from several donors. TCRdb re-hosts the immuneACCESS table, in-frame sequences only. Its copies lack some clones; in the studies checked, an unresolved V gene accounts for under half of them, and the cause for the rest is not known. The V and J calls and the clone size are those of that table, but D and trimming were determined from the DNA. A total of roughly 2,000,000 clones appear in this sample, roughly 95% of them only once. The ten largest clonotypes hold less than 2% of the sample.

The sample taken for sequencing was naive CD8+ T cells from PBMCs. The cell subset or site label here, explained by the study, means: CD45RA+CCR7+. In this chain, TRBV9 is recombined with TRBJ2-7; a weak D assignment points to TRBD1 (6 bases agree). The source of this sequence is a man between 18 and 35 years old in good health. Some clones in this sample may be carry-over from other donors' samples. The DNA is TGTGCCAGCAGCCCACTTGGGGTACAGGGAAAAGGCGAGCAGTACTTC. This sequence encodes CASSPLGVQGKGEQYF. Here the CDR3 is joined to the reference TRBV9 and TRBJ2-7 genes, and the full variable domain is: DSGVTQTPKHLITATGQRVTLRCSPRSGDLSVYWYQQSLDQGLQFLIQYYNGEERAKGNILERFSAQQFPDLHSELNLSSLELGDSALYFCASSPLGVQGKGEQYFGPGTRLTVT.